Listed below are T cell receptor beta chains from one sample, sequenced in a study of T cells after yellow fever vaccination. TCRdb independently ran MiXCR on the 5' RACE reads; one entry per CDR3 protein. This table has roughly 150,000 distinct CDR3 sequences, about 7% appearing once. This specimen was CD4+ T cells sorted from PBMCs, taken 4 to 5 days after the first yellow fever vaccination. The source is a man aged 18 to 30 who received the YFV17D yellow fever vaccine. Both conserved end residues are part of each CDR3. D genes are given only for firm matches. The size field is filled for only some rows; it gives once, few, many or a size class.

V gene: TRBV9
J gene: TRBJ2-3
D gene: -
clone size: -
CDR3 protein: CASSVASQGPDTQYF
CDR3 DNA: TGTGCCAGCAGCGTAGCCTCTCAGGGGCCAGATACGCAGTATTTT

V gene: TRBV7-2
J gene: TRBJ1-3
D gene: -
clone size: many
CDR3 protein: CASSFQFGAGNTIYF
CDR3 DNA: TGTGCCAGCAGCTTCCAGTTTGGGGCTGGAAACACCATATATTTT

V gene: TRBV4-2
J gene: TRBJ1-2
D gene: -
clone size: few
CDR3 protein: CASSQDRGGSSNYGYTF
CDR3 DNA: TGTGCCAGCAGCCAAGATAGGGGTGGGAGCTCTAACTATGGCTACACCTTC

V gene: TRBV30
J gene: TRBJ2-2
D gene: TRBD1
clone size: -
CDR3 protein: CAWSVIGQGNTGELFF
CDR3 DNA: TGTGCCTGGAGTGTAATTGGACAGGGCAACACCGGGGAGCTGTTTTTT

V gene: TRBV9
J gene: TRBJ1-1
D gene: -
clone size: -
CDR3 protein: CASSEWTDPDTEAFF
CDR3 DNA: TGTGCCAGCAGCGAATGGACGGACCCTGACACTGAAGCTTTCTTT

V gene: TRBV5-1
J gene: TRBJ1-5
D gene: -
clone size: few
CDR3 protein: CASSWGGGGQPQHF
CDR3 DNA: TGCGCCAGCAGCTGGGGGGGGGGCGGTCAGCCCCAGCATTTT

V gene: TRBV4-1
J gene: TRBJ2-5
D gene: TRBD1
clone size: many
CDR3 protein: CASRRTGGLGETQYF
CDR3 DNA: TGCGCCAGCAGACGGACAGGGGGCCTCGGGGAGACCCAGTACTTC

V gene: TRBV10-3
J gene: TRBJ1-2
D gene: -
clone size: -
CDR3 protein: CAISPEGNGYTF
CDR3 DNA: TGTGCCATCAGTCCGGAGGGAAATGGCTACACCTTC

V gene: TRBV5-1
J gene: TRBJ2-7
D gene: -
clone size: -
CDR3 protein: CASSPGASTNYEQYF
CDR3 DNA: TGCGCCAGCAGCCCCGGGGCTAGCACCAACTACGAGCAGTACTTC

V gene: TRBV4-1
J gene: TRBJ2-1
D gene: TRBD2
clone size: few
CDR3 protein: CASSRGASGSYNEQFF
CDR3 DNA: TGCGCCAGCAGCCGAGGTGCTAGCGGGAGCTACAATGAGCAGTTCTTC

V gene: TRBV5-1
J gene: TRBJ2-7
D gene: -
clone size: many
CDR3 protein: CASSLGDANFYEQYF
CDR3 DNA: TGCGCCAGCAGCTTGGGGGACGCCAACTTCTACGAGCAGTACTTC

V gene: TRBV7-2
J gene: TRBJ2-3
D gene: -
clone size: many
CDR3 protein: CASSLWRLRGNHTQYF
CDR3 DNA: TGTGCCAGCAGCTTATGGCGGTTAAGAGGGAATCATACGCAGTATTTT

V gene: TRBV9
J gene: TRBJ2-6
D gene: -
clone size: -
CDR3 protein: CASSGGRNSGANVLTF
CDR3 DNA: TGTGCCAGCAGTGGGGGACGGAACTCTGGGGCCAACGTCCTGACTTTC

V gene: TRBV28
J gene: TRBJ2-2
D gene: TRBD2
clone size: many
CDR3 protein: CASSPPGTSGGPTNTGELFF
CDR3 DNA: TGTGCCAGCAGTCCCCCCGGGACTAGCGGGGGGCCAACGAACACCGGGGAGCTGTTTTTT

V gene: TRBV27
J gene: TRBJ2-3
D gene: -
clone size: many
CDR3 protein: CASSLVSTDTQYF
CDR3 DNA: TGTGCCAGCAGTTTGGTCAGCACAGATACGCAGTATTTT

V gene: TRBV12-3/TRBV12-4
J gene: TRBJ1-5
D gene: -
clone size: -
CDR3 protein: CASSLREGQPQHF
CDR3 DNA: TGTGCCAGCAGTTTGAGGGAAGGGCAGCCCCAGCATTTT

V gene: TRBV20-1
J gene: TRBJ2-3
D gene: TRBD1
clone size: many
CDR3 protein: CSAEGGTGGSTDTQYF
CDR3 DNA: TGCAGCGCAGAGGGGGGGACAGGGGGGTCCACAGATACGCAGTATTTT

V gene: TRBV5-1
J gene: TRBJ1-2
D gene: TRBD1
clone size: many
CDR3 protein: CASSWTGPGYGYTF
CDR3 DNA: TGCGCCAGCAGCTGGACAGGGCCGGGGTATGGCTACACCTTC